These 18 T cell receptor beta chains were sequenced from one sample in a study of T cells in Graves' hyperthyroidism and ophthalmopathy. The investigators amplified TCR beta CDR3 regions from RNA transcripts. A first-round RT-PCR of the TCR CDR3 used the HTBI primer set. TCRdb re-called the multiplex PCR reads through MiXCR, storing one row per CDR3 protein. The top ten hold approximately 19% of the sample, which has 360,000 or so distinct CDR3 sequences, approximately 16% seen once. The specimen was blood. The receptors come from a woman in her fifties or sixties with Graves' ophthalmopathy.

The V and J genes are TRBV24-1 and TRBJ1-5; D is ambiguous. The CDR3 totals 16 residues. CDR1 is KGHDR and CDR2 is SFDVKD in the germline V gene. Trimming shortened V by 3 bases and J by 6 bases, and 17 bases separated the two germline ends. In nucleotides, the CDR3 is TGTGCCACCAGTGATGGGTCGGTCAGCCTATCTCAGCCCCAGCATTTT. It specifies CATSDGSVSLSQPQHF.

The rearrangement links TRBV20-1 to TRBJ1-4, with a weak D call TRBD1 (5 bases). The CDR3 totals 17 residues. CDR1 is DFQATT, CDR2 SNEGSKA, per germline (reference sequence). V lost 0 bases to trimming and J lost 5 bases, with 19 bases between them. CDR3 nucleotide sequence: TGCAGTGCTAGAGATCCCGCAAGAGGGACTTGGAATGAAAAACTGTTTTTT. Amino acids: CSARDPARGTWNEKLFF.

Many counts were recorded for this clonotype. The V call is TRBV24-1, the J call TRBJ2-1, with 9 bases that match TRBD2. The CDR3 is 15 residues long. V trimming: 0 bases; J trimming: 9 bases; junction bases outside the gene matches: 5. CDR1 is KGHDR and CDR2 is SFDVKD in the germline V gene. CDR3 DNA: TGTGCCACCAGTGATTTGTCCCAGACTAGCGGTGAGCAGTTCTTC. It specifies CATSDLSQTSGEQFF.

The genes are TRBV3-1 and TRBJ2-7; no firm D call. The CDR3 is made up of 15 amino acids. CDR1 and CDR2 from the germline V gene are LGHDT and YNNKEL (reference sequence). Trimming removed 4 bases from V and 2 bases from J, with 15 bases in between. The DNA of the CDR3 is TGTGCCAGCAGCCTAGAGCTAGGGATCACCTACGAGCAGTACTTC. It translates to CASSLELGITYEQYF.

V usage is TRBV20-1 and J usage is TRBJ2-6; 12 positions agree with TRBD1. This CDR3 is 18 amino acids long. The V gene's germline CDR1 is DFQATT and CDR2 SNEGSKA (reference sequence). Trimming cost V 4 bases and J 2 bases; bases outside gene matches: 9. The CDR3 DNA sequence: TGCAGTGCTAACCCCGGGACAGGGGGCCGAACTGGGGCCAACGTCCTGACTTTC. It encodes CSANPGTGGRTGANVLTF.

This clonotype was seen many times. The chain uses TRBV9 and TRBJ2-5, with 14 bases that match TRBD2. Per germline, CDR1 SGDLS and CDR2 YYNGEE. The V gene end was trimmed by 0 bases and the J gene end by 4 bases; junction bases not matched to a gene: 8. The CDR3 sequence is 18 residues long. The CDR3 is CASSVAQGLAGVRETQYF. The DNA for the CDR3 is TGTGCCAGCAGCGTAGCTCAGGGACTAGCGGGAGTAAGAGAGACCCAGTACTTC.

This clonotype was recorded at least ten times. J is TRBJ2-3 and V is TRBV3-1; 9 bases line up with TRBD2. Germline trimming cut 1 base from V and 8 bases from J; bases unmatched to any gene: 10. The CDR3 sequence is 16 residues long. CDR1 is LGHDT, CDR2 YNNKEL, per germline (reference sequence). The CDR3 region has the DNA TGTGCCAGCAGCCAAGGCGGGAGGGCTGCCCCCTCTACGCAGTATTTT. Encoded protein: CASSQGGRAAPSTQYF.

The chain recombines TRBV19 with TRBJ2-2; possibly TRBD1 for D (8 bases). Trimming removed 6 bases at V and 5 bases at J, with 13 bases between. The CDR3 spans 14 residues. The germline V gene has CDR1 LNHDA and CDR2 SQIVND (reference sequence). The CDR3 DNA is TGTGCCAGTAGATACAGGGGGGGAACCGGGGAGCTGTTTTTT. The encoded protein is CASRYRGGTGELFF.

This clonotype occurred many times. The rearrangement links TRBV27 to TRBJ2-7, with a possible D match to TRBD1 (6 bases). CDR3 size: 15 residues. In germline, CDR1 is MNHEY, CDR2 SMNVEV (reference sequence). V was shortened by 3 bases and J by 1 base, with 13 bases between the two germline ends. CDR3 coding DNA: TGTGCCAGCAGTTTCTCGGACAGCAGTTCCTACGAGCAGTACTTC. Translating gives CASSFSDSSSYEQYF.

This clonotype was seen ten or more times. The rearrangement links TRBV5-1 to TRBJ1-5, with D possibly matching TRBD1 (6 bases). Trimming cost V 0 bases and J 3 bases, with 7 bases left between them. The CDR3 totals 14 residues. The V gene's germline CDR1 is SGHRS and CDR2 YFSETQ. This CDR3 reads CASSLGDNNQPQHF. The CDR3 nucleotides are TGCGCCAGCAGCTTGGGGGACAACAATCAGCCCCAGCATTTT.

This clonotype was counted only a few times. The CDR3 protein is CAWSESPGGYTGELFF. The CDR3 DNA reads as TGTGCCTGGAGTGAATCACCAGGGGGTTACACCGGGGAGCTGTTTTTT. The chain is built from TRBV30 and TRBJ2-2, with TRBD1 matching 7 bases. Germline V lookup: CDR1 GTSNPN, CDR2 SVGIG (reference sequence). The CDR3 covers 16 residues. The V gene end was trimmed by 1 base and the J gene end by 3 bases; junction bases not matched to a gene: 8.

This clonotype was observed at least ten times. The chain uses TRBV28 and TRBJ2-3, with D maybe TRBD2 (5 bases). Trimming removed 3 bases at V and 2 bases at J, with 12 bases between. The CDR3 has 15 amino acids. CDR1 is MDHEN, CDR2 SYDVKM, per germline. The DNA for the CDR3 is TGTGCCAGCAGTTTCGCCGGAGGCTTCACAGATACGCAGTATTTT. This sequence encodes CASSFAGGFTDTQYF.

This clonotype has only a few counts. The CDR3 nucleotides read TGTGCCAGCAGCCAAGATCCGAGACTAGCGGGGAGCACCTACAATGAGCAGTTCTTC. Translation: CASSQDPRLAGSTYNEQFF. This chain connects TRBV4-2 to TRBJ2-1; TRBD2 matches 11 bases. This CDR3 contains 19 residues. V was pared by 0 bases and J by 2 bases, with 9 bases of the junction left unmatched. Germline V gives CDR1 LGHNA, CDR2 YNFKEQ.

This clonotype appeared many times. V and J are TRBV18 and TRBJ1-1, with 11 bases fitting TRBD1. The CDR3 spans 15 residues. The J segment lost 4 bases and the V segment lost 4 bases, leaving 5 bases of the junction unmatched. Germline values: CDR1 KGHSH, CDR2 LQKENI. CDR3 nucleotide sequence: TGTGCCAGCTCACTTGGGACAGGGGGGACCACTGAAGCTTTCTTT. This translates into CASSLGTGGTTEAFF. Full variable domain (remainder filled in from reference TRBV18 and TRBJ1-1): NAGVMQNPRHLVRRRGQEARLRCSPMKGHSHVYWYRQLPEEGLKFMVYLQKENIIDESGMPKERFSAEFPKEGPSILRIQQVVRGDSAAYFCASSLGTGGTTEAFFGQGTRLTVV.

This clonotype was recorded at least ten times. The CDR3 sequence is CASNIAARETQYF. The CDR3, as DNA: TGTGCCAGCAACATAGCGGCCCGGGAGACCCAGTACTTC. The chain has TRBV2 and TRBJ2-5; tentatively, D is TRBD2 (6 bases). The ends were cut back, 7 bases at V and 5 bases at J, with 14 bases in the middle. The CDR3 is made up of 13 amino acids. Germline CDR1 is SNHLY and CDR2 is FYNNEI.

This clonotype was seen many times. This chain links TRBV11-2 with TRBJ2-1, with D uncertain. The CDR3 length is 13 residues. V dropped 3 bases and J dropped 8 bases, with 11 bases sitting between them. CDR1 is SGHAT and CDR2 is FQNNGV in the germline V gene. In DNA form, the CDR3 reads TGTGCCAGCAGCTTGGACCCAGCCGATGAGCAGTTCTTC. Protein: CASSLDPADEQFF.

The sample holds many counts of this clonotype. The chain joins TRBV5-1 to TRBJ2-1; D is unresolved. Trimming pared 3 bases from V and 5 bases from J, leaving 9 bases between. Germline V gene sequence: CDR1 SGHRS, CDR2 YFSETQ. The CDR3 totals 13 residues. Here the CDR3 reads CASSSGIHNEQFF. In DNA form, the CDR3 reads TGCGCCAGCAGCTCCGGCATCCACAATGAGCAGTTCTTC.

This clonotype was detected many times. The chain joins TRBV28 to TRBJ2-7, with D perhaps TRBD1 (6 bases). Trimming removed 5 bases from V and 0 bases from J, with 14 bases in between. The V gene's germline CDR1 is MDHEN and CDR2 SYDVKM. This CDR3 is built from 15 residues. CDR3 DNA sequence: TGTGCCAGCAGTCTCCAGGGGTTCAGCTCCTACGAGCAGTACTTC. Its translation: CASSLQGFSSYEQYF.